This T cell receptor (beta chain) was retrieved from a study of T cell repertoires in cytomegalovirus infection. Study overall: Shared public TCR beta signatures pointed to both CMV infection and a matching HLA type.

There are many counts of this clonotype. TCRdb independently ran MiXCR on the reads; one entry per CDR3 protein. The sample includes 480,000 or so distinct CDR3 sequences, about 10% of them seen just once. Trimming shortened V by 0 bases and J by 3 bases, and 12 bases separated the two germline ends. Per the germline V gene, CDR1 is LGHDT and CDR2 is YNNKEL (reference sequence). The length of the CDR3 is 15 residues. The TCR sequence derives from a human donor in good health (CMV status not recorded). Some clones in this sample may be carry-over from other donors' samples. This chain connects TRBV3-1 to TRBJ2-7; no definite D call. Sequencing input: PBMCs. In DNA form, the CDR3 reads TGTGCCAGCAGCCAAGATAACGACTCGGGCTACGAGCAGTACTTC. This gives the protein CASSQDNDSGYEQYF.